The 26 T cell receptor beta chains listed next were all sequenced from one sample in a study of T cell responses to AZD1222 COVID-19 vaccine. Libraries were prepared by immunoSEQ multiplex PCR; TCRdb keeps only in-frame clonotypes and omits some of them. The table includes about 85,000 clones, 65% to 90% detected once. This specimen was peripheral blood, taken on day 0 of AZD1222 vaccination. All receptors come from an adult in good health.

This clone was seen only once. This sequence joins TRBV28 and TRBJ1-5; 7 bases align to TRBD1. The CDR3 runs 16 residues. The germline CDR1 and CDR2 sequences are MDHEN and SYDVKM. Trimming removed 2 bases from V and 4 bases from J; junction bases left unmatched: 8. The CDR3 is CASSLIYRGANQPQHF. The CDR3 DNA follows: TGTGCCAGCAGTTTAATTTACAGGGGAGCAAATCAGCCCCAGCATTTT.

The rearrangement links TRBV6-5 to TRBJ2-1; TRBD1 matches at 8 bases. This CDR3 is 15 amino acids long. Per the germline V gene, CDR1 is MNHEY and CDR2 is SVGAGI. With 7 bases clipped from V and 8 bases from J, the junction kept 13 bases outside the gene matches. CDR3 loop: CASTQDRGKRDEQFF. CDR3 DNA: TGTGCCAGCACCCAAGACAGGGGAAAAAGGGATGAGCAGTTCTTC.

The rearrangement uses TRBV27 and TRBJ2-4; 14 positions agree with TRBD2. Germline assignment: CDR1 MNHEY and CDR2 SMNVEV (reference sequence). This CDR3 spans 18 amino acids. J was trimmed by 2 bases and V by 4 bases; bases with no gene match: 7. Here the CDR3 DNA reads TGTGCCAGCAGTTCCCGACTAGCGGGAGGGCCAACCAAAAACATTCAGTACTTC. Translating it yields CASSSRLAGGPTKNIQYF.

The CDR3 DNA follows: TGTGCCAGCAGTGGGGACAGGGGACGTGACGGGGAGCTGTTTTTT. This codes for CASSGDRGRDGELFF. The genes are TRBV25-1 and TRBJ2-2; 10 bases fit TRBD1. Germline trimming cut 4 bases from V and 7 bases from J; bases unmatched to any gene: 6. CDR1 is MGHDK and CDR2 is SYGVNS in the germline V gene. This CDR3 comprises 15 residues.

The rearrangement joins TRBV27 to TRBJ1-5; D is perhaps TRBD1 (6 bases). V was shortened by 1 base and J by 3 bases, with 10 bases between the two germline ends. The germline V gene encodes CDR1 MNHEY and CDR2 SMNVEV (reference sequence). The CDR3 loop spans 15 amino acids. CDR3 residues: CASSLYYRDNQPQHF. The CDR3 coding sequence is TGTGCCAGCAGTTTATACTACAGGGACAATCAGCCCCAGCATTTT.

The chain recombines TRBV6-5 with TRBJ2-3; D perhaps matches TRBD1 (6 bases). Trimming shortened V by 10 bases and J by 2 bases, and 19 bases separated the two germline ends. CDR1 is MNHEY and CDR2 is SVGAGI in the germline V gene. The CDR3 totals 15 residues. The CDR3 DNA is TGTGCCACTGGGACACGGGTGGGATTCACAGATACGCAGTATTTT. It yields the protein CATGTRVGFTDTQYF.

The CDR3 region is CASSLTGNYNEQFF. As DNA, the CDR3 is TGTGCCAGCAGCTTAACGGGAAATTACAATGAGCAGTTCTTC. This chain uses TRBV11-2 with TRBJ2-1; the D gene is possibly TRBD2 (5 bases). This CDR3 spans 14 amino acids. CDR1 SGHAT and CDR2 FQNNGV come from the germline V gene. V gave up 2 bases and J gave up 4 bases, with 9 bases separating them. Variable domain in full (rest from reference TRBV11-2 and TRBJ2-1): EAGVAQSPRYKIIEKRQSVAFWCNPISGHATLYWYQQILGQGPKLLIQFQNNGVVDDSQLPKDRFSAERLKGVDSTLKIQPAKLEDSAVYLCASSLTGNYNEQFFGPGTRLTVL.

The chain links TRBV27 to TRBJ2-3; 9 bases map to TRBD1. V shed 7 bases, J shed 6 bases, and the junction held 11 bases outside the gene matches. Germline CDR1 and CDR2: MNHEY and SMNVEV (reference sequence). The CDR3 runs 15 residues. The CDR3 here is CASTLGQGDLDTQYF. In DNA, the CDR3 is TGTGCCAGCACCTTGGGACAGGGCGATTTGGATACGCAGTATTTT.

CDR3 DNA: TGTGCCAGCAGCTCCATGTGGAGTCGAGCTAACTATGGCTACACCTTC. Translation: CASSSMWSRANYGYTF. The rearrangement joins TRBV7-9 to TRBJ1-2; D gene ambiguous. Germline V gene sequence: CDR1 SEHNR, CDR2 FQNEAQ (reference sequence). The CDR3 is made up of 16 amino acids. Trimming cost V 4 bases and J 0 bases, with 15 bases left between them.

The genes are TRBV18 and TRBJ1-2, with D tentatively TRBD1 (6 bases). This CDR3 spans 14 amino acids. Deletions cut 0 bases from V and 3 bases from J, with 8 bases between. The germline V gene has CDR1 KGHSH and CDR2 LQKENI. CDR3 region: CASSPPRGDYGYTF. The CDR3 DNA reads TGTGCCAGCTCACCACCGAGGGGGGACTATGGCTACACCTTC.

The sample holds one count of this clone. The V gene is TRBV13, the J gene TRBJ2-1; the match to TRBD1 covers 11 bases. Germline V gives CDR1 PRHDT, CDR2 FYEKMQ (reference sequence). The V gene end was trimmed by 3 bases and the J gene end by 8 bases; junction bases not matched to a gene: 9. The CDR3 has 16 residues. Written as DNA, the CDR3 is TGTGCCAGCAGCTTTACCGGGACAGGGGGTTTTTATGAGCAGTTCTTC. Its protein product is CASSFTGTGGFYEQFF.

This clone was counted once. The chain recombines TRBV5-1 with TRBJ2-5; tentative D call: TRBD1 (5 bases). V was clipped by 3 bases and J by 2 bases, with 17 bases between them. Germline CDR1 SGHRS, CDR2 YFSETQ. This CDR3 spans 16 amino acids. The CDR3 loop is CASSSFAGQAQETQYF. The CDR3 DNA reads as TGCGCCAGCAGCTCCTTTGCAGGACAAGCACAAGAGACCCAGTACTTC.

CDR3 DNA: TGTGCCAGCAGCTTAGGACATAGCAATCAGCCCCAGCATTTT. Its protein product is CASSLGHSNQPQHF. The V call is TRBV11-2, the J call TRBJ1-5; D gene unclear. This CDR3 comprises 14 residues. Trimming pared 1 base from V and 0 bases from J, leaving 4 bases between. In germline, CDR1 is SGHAT, CDR2 FQNNGV.

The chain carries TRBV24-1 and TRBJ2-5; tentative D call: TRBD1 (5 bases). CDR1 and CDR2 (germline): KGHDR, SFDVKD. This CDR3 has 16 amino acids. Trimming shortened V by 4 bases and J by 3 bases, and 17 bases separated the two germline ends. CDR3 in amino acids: CATSETGQGRKETQYF. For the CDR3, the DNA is TGTGCCACCAGTGAAACAGGACAAGGAAGGAAAGAGACCCAGTACTTC.

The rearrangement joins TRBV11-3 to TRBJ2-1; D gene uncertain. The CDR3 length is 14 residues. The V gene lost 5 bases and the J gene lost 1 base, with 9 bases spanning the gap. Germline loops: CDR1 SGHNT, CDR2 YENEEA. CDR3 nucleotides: TGTGCCAGCAGCCCCAGTGTTTCCTACAATGAGCAGTTCTTC. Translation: CASSPSVSYNEQFF.

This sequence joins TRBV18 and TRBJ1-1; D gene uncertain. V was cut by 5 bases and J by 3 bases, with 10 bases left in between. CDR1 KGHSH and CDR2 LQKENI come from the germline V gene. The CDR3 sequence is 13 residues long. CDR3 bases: TGTGCCAGCTCAGTTCGGGAGGACACTGAAGCTTTCTTT. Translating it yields CASSVREDTEAFF.

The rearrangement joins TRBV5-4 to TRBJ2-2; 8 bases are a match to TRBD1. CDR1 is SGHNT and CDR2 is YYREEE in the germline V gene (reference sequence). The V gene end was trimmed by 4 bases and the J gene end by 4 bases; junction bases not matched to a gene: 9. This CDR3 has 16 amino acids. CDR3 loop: CASSPEQGAGTGELFF. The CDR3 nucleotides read TGTGCCAGCAGCCCGGAGCAGGGGGCGGGCACCGGGGAGCTGTTTTTT. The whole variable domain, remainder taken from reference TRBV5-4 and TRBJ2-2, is ETGVTQSPTHLIKTRGQQVTLRCSSQSGHNTVSWYQQALGQGPQFIFQYYREEENGRGNFPPRFSGLQFPNYSSELNVNALELDDSALYLCASSPEQGAGTGELFFGEGSRLTVL.

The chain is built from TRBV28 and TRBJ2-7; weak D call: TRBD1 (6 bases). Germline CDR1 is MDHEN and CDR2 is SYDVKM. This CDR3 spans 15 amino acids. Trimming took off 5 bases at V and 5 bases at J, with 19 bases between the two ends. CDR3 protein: CASSPNQQGFDEQYF. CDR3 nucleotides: TGTGCCAGCAGTCCGAATCAACAGGGTTTCGACGAGCAGTACTTC.

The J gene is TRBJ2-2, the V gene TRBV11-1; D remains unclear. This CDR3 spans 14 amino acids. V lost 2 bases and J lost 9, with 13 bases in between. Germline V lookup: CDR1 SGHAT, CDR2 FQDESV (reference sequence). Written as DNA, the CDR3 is TGTGCCAGCAGCTTAACGTCCGAGCTTCGGGAGCTGTTTTTT. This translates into CASSLTSELRELFF.

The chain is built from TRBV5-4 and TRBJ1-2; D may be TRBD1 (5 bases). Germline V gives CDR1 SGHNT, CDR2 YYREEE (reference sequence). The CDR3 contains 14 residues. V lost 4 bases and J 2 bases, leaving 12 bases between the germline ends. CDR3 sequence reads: CASSKGQTNYGYTF. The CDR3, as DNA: TGTGCCAGCAGCAAAGGACAAACAAACTATGGCTACACCTTC.

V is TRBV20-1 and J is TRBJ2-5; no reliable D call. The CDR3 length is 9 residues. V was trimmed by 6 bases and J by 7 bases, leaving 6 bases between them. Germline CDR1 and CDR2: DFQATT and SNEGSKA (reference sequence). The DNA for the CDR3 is TGCAGTGCGTTTGGGACCCAGTACTTC. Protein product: CSAFGTQYF.

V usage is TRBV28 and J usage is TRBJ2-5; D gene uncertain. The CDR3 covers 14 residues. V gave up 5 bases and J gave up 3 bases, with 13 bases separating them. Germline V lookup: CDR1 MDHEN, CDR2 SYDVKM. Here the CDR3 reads CASSPWDGEETQYF. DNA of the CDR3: TGTGCCAGCAGTCCATGGGATGGAGAAGAGACCCAGTACTTC.

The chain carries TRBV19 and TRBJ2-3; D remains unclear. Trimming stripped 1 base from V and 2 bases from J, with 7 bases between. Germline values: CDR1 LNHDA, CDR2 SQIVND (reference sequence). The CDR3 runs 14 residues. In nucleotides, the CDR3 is TGTGCCAGTAGTATAGGGACCTACACAGATACGCAGTATTTT. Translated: CASSIGTYTDTQYF.

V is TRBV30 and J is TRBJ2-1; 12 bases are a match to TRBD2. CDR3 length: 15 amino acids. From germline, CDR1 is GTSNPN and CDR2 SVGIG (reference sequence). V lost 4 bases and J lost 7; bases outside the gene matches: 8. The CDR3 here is CAWIRKGLAGNEQFF. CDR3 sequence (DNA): TGTGCCTGGATTCGGAAAGGACTAGCGGGGAATGAGCAGTTCTTC.

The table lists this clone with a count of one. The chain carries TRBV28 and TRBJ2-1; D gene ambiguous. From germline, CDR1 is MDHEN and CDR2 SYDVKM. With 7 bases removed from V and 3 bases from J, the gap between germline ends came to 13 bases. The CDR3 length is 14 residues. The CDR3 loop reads CASNNPRVYNEQFF. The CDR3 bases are TGTGCCAGCAACAACCCTAGGGTCTACAATGAGCAGTTCTTC.

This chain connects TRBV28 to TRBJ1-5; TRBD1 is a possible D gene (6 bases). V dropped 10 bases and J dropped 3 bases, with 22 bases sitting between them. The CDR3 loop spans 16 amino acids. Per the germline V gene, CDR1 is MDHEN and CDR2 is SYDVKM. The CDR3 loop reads CATLYRGARYNQPQHF. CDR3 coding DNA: TGTGCCACCCTATATCGGGGGGCCCGCTACAATCAGCCCCAGCATTTT.